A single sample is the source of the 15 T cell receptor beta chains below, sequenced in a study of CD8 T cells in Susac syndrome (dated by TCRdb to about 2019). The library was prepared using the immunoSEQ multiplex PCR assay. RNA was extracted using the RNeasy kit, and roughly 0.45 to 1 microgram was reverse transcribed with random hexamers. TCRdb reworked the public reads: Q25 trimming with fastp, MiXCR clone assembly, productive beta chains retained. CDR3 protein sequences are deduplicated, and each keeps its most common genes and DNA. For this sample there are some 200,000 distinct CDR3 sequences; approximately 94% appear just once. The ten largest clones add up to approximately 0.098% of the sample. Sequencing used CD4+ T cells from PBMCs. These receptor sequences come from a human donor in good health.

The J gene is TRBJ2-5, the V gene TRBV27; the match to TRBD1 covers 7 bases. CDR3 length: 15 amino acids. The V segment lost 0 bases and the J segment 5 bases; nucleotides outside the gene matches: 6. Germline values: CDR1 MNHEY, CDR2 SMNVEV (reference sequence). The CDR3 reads CASSLSGQQHETQYF. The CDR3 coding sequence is TGTGCCAGCAGTTTATCGGGACAGCAGCATGAGACCCAGTACTTC.

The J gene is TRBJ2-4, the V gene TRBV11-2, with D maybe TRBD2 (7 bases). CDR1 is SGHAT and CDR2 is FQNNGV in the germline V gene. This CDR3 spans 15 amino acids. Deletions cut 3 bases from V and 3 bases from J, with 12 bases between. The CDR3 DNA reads TGTGCCAGCAGCTTCCGGGGGGCTGGCAAAAACATTCAGTACTTC. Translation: CASSFRGAGKNIQYF. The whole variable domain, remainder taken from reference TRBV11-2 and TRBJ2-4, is EAGVAQSPRYKIIEKRQSVAFWCNPISGHATLYWYQQILGQGPKLLIQFQNNGVVDDSQLPKDRFSAERLKGVDSTLKIQPAKLEDSAVYLCASSFRGAGKNIQYFGAGTRLSVL.

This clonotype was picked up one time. CDR3 in DNA: TGTGCCAGCAGCCTGCGGAACTTGGGCTACACCTTC. Translating gives CASSLRNLGYTF. This chain connects TRBV3-1 to TRBJ1-2, with no clear D. Per germline, CDR1 LGHDT and CDR2 YNNKEL (reference sequence). V was trimmed by 4 bases and J by 8 bases, leaving 11 bases between them. CDR3 size: 12 residues.

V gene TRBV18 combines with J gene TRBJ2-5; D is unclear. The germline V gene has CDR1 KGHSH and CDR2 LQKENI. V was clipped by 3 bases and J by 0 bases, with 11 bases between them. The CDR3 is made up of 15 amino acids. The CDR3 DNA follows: TGTGCCAGCTCACCCCCCGGATTGTACCAAGAGACCCAGTACTTC. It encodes CASSPPGLYQETQYF. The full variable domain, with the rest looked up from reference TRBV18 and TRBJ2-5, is NAGVMQNPRHLVRRRGQEARLRCSPMKGHSHVYWYRQLPEEGLKFMVYLQKENIIDESGMPKERFSAEFPKEGPSILRIQQVVRGDSAAYFCASSPPGLYQETQYFGPGTRLLVL.

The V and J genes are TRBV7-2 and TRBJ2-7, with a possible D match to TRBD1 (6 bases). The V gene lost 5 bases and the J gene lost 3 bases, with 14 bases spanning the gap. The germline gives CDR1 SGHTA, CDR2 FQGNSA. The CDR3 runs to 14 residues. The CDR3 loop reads CASSEDSEIYEQYF. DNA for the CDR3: TGTGCCAGCAGCGAGGACAGTGAAATCTACGAGCAGTACTTC.

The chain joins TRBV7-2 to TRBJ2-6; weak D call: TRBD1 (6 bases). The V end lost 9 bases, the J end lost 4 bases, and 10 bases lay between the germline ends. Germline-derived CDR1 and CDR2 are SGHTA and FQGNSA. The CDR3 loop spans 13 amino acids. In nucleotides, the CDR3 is TGTGCCAGTACAGGGAGCGGGGCCAACGTCCTGACTTTC. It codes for CASTGSGANVLTF.

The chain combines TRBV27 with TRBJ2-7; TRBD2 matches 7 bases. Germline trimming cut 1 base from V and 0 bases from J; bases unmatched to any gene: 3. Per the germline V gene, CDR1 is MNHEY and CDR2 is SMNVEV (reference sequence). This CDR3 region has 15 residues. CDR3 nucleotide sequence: TGTGCCAGCAGTTTATTAGGCGGGAGCTCCTACGAGCAGTACTTC. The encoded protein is CASSLLGGSSYEQYF.

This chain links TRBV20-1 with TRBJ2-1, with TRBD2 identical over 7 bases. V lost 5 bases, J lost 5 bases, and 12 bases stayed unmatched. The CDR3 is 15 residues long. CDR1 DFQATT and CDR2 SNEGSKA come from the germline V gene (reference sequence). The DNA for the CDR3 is TGCAGTGCTGTTAAGATGGCTAGCGGAGACAATGAGCAGTTCTTC. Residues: CSAVKMASGDNEQFF.

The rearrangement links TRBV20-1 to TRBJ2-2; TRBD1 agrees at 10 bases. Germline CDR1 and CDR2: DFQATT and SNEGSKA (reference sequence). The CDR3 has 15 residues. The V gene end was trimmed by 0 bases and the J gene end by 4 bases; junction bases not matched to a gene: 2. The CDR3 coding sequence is TGCAGTGCTAGAGAACGGGACAGGGGCACCGGGGAGCTGTTTTTT. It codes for CSARERDRGTGELFF.

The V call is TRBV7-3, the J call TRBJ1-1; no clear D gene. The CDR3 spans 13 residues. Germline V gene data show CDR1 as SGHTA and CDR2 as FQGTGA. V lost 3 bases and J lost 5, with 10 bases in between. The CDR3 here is CASSLTSRTEAFF. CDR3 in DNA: TGTGCCAGCAGCTTGACGAGCAGGACTGAAGCTTTCTTT. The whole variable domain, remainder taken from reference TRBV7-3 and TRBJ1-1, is GAGVSQTPSNKVTEKGKYVELRCDPISGHTALYWYRQSLGQGPEFLIYFQGTGAADDSGLPNDRFFAVRPEGSVSTLKIQRTERGDSAVYLCASSLTSRTEAFFGQGTRLTVV.

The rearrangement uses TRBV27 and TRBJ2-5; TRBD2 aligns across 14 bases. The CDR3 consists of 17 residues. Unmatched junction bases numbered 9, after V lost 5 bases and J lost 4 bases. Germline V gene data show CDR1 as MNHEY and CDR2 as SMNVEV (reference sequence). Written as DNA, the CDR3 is TGTGCCAGCAGTCCAAGGACTAGCGGGAGGAATCGAGAGACCCAGTACTTC. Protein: CASSPRTSGRNRETQYF.

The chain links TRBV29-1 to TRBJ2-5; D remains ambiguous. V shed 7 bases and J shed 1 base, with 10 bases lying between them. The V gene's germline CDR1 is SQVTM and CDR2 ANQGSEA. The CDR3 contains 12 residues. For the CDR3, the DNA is TGCAGCGGGCGTTGGGTCCAAGAGACCCAGTACTTC. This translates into CSGRWVQETQYF.

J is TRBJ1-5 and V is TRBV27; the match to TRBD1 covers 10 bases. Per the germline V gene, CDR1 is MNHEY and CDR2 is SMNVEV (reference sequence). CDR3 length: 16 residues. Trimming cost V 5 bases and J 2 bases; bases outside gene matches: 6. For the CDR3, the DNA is TGTGCCAGCAGTGGGGCCGGGACAGGGGGCAATCAGCCCCAGCATTTT. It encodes CASSGAGTGGNQPQHF.

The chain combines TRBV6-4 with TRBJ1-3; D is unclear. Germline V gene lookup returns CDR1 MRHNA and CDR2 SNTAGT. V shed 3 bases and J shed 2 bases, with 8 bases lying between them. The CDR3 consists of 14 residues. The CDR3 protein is CASSDRVTGNTIYF. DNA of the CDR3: TGTGCCAGCAGTGATCGGGTAACTGGAAACACCATATATTTT.

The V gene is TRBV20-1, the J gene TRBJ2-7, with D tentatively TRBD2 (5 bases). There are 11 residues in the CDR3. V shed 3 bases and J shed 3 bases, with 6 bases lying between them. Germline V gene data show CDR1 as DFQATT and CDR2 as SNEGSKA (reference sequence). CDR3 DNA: TGCAGTGCTAGGACTAACTACGAGCAGTACTTC. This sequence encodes CSARTNYEQYF.